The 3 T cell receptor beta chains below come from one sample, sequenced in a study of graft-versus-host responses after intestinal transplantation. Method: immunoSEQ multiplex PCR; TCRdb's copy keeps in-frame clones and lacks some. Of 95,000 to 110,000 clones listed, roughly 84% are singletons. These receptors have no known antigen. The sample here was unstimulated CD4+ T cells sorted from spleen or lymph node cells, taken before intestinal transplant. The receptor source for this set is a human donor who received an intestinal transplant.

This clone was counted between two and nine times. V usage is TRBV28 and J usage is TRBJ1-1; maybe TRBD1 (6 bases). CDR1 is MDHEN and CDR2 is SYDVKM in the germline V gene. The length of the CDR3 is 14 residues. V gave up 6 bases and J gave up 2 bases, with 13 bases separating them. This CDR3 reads CASSTGTTNTEAFF. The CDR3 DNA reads TGTGCCAGCAGCACCGGGACAACCAACACTGAAGCTTTCTTT.

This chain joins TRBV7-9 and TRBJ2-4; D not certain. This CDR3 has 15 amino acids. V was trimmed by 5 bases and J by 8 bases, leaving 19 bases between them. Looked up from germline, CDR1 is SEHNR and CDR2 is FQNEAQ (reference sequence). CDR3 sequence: CASSPPYERGDIQYF. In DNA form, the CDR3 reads TGTGCCAGCAGCCCCCCCTACGAGAGAGGTGACATTCAGTACTTC.

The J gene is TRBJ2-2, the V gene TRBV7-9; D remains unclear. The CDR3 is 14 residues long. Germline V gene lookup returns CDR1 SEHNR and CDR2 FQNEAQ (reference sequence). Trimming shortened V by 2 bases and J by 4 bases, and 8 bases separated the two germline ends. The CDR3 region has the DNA TGTGCCAGCAGCTTAACCGTCGGCACCGGGGAGCTGTTTTTT. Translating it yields CASSLTVGTGELFF.